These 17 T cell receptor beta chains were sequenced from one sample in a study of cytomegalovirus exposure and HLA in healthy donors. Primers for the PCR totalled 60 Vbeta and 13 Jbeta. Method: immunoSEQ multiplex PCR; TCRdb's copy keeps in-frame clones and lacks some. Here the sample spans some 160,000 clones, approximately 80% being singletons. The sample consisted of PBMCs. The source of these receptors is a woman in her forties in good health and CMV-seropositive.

CDR3 region: CASSLYPQGLGNQPQHF. The CDR3 DNA reads TGTGCCAGCAGTTTATACCCACAGGGGCTAGGGAATCAGCCCCAGCATTTT. This sequence joins TRBV28 and TRBJ1-5, with TRBD1 matching over 7 bases. The trim removed 1 base at V and 4 bases at J, leaving 10 bases unmatched. CDR1 and CDR2 (germline): MDHEN, SYDVKM. The CDR3 contains 17 residues.

The DNA for the CDR3 is TGTGCCAGCAGCTTAGATTTTGGTAGCGGGAGGAAGAACGATGAGCAGTTCTTC. Translating it yields CASSLDFGSGRKNDEQFF. The chain is built from TRBV11-2 and TRBJ2-1; TRBD2 matches at 10 bases. Germline V gene lookup returns CDR1 SGHAT and CDR2 FQNNGV. This CDR3 region has 18 residues. V was pared by 0 bases and J by 8 bases, with 13 bases of the junction left unmatched.

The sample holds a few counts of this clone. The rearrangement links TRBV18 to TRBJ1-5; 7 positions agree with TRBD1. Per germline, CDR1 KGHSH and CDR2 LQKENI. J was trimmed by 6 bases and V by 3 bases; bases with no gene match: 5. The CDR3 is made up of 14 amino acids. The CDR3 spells CASSPNRGGQPQHF. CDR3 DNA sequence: TGTGCCAGCTCACCGAACAGGGGTGGTCAGCCCCAGCATTTT.

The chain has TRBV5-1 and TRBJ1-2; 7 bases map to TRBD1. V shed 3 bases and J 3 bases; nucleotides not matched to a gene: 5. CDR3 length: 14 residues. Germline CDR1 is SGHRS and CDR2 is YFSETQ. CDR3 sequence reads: CASSYDRADYGYTF. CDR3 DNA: TGCGCCAGCAGCTACGACAGGGCAGACTATGGCTACACCTTC. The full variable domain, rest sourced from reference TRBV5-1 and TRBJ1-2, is KAGVTQTPRYLIKTRGQQVTLSCSPISGHRSVSWYQQTPGQGLQFLFEYFSETQRNKGNFPGRFSGRQFSNSRSEMNVSTLELGDSALYLCASSYDRADYGYTFGSGTRLTVV.

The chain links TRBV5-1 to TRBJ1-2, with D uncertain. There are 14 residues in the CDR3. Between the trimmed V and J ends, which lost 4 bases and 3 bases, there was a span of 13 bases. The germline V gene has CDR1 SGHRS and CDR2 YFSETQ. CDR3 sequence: CASSLLTRDYGYTF. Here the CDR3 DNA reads TGCGCCAGCAGCCTCTTGACAAGAGACTATGGCTACACCTTC.

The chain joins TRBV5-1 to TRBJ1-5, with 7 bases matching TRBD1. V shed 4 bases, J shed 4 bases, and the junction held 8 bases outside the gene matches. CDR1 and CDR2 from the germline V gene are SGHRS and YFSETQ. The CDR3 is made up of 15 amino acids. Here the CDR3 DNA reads TGCGCCAGCAGCGAAAGACAGGGACGAAATCAGCCCCAGCATTTT. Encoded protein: CASSERQGRNQPQHF.

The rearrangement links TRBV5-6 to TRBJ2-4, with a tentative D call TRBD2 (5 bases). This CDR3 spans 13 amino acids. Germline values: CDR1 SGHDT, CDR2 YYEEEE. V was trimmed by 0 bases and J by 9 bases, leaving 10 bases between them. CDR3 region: CASSLDEGAIQYF. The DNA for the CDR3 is TGTGCCAGCAGCTTGGATGAGGGAGCCATTCAGTACTTC.

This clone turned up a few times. Here the CDR3 reads CASSPQTGVNTEAFF. CDR3 DNA: TGCGCCAGCAGTCCCCAGACAGGGGTTAACACTGAAGCTTTCTTT. The chain carries TRBV5-1 and TRBJ1-1; 8 nucleotides line up with TRBD1. With 5 bases clipped from V and 2 bases from J, the junction kept 8 bases outside the gene matches. The CDR3 runs to 15 residues. Germline V gives CDR1 SGHRS, CDR2 YFSETQ.

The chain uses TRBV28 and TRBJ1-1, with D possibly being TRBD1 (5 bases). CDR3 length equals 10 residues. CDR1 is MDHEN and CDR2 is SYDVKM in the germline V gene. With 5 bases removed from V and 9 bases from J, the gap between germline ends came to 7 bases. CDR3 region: CASSGTKAFF. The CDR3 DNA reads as TGTGCCAGCAGTGGGACTAAAGCTTTCTTT.

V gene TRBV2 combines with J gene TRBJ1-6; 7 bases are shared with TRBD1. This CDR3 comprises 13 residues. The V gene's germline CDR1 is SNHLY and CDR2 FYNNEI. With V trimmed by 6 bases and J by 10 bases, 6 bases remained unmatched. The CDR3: CASREGARSPLHF. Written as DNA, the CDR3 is TGTGCCAGCAGGGAGGGGGCAAGGTCACCCCTCCACTTT.

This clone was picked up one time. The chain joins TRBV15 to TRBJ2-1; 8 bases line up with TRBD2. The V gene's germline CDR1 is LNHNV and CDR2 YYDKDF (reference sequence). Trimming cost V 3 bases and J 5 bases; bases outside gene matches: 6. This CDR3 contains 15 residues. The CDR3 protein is CATSSSGELNNEQFF. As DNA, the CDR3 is TGTGCCACCAGCAGTAGCGGGGAGTTAAACAATGAGCAGTTCTTC.

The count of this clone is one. The CDR3 DNA reads as TGTGCCAGCAGCGTTCTAGCGGGTCGGGAGCAGTACTTC. Residues: CASSVLAGREQYF. The chain employs TRBV7-3 and TRBJ2-7; 8 nucleotides align to TRBD2. Germline CDR1 reads SGHTA; CDR2 reads FQGTGA. Trimming took 5 bases from V and 7 from J; bases not matched to a gene: 7. The CDR3 is 13 residues long.

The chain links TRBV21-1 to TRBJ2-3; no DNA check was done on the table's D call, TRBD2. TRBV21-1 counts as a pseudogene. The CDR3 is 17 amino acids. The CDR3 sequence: CASSKVDQREGLDTQYF. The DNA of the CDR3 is TGTGCCAGCAGCAAAGTCGACCAGCGGGAGGGCCTGGATACGCAGTATTTT.

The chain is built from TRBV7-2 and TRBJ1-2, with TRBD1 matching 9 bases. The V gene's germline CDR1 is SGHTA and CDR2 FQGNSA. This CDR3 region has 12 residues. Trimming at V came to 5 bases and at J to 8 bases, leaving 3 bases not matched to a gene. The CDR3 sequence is CASSLGQGGYTF. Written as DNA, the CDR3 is TGTGCCAGCAGCCTTGGACAGGGGGGCTACACCTTC.

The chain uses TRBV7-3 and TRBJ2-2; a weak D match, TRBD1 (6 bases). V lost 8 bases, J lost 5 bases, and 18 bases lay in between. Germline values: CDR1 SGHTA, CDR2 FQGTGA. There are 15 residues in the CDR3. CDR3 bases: TGTGCCAGCGGATGGGGGCAGGGTGGGACCGGGGAGCTGTTTTTT. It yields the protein CASGWGQGGTGELFF.

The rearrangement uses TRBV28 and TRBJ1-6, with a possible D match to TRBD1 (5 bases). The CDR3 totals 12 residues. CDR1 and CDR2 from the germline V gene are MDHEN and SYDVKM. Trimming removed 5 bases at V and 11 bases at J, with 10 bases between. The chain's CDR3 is CASSQGSTPLHF. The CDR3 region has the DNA TGTGCCAGCAGTCAGGGATCGACACCCCTCCACTTT.

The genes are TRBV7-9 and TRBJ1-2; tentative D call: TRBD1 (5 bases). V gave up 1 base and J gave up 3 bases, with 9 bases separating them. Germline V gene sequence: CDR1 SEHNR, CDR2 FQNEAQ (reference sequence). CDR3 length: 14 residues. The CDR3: CASSLGREDYGYTF. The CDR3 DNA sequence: TGTGCCAGCAGCTTAGGCAGGGAGGACTATGGCTACACCTTC.